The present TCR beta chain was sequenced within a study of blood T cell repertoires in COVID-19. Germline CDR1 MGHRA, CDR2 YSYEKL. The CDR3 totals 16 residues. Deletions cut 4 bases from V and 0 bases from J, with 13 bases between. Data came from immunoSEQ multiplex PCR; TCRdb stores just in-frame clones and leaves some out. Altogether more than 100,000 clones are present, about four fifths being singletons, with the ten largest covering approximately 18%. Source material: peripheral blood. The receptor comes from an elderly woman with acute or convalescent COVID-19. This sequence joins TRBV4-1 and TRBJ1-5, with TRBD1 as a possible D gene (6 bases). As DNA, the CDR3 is TGCGCCAGCAGCCTCAAAGGGGACAATAGCAATCAGCCCCAGCATTTT. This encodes CASSLKGDNSNQPQHF.